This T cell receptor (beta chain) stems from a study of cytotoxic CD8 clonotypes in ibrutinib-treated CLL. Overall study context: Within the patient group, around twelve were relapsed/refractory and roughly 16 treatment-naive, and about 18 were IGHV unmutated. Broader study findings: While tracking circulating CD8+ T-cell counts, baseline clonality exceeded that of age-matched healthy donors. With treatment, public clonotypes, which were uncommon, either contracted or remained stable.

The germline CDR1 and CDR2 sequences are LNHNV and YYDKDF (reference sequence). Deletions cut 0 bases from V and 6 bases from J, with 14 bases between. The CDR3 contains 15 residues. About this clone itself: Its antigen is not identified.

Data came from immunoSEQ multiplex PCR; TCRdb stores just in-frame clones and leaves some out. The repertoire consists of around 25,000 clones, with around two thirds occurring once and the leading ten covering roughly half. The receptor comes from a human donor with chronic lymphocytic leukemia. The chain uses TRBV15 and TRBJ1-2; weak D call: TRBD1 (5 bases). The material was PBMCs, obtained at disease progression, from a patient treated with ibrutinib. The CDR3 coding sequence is TGTGCCACCAGCAGAGACCTCGGGACGTCCAATGGCTACACCTTC. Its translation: CATSRDLGTSNGYTF.